This T cell receptor beta chain was sequenced in a study of blood T cell repertoires in COVID-19. The overall study: Acute and convalescent COVID-19 specimens originated in the United States, Italy and Spain. Sample material is recorded as cDNA or gDNA derived from T cells, B-cell-depleted T cells, or PBMCs.

Original analysis: The authors estimated nucleated cell counts from reference gene primer amplification. This table comes from immunoSEQ multiplex PCR, and its TCRdb copy is limited to in-frame clones, with some not included. The V and J calls and clone size were taken over from that table, and D and trimming were inferred from the DNA. The profile shows about 170,000 clones, 83% of them singletons. This CDR3 contains 16 residues. V lost 0 bases and J 8 bases, leaving 19 bases between the germline ends. Germline V lookup: CDR1 MNHNS, CDR2 SASEGT. The source is a woman in her 70s who had recovered from COVID-19. Sequenced: peripheral blood. This sequence joins TRBV6-1 and TRBJ1-2; perhaps TRBD1 as D (6 bases). CDR3 bases: TGTGCCAGCAGTGAAGCGTGGGGGGGGCCTGCTTGGGGCTACACCTTC. It yields the protein CASSEAWGGPAWGYTF.